Listed below are T cell receptor beta chains from one sample, sequenced in a study of blood T cell repertoires in COVID-19. Assay: immunoSEQ multiplex PCR; the TCRdb copy retains only in-frame clones and omits some. The sample consists of about 52,000 clones, 82% of them appearing once. The sample taken for sequencing was peripheral blood. The receptors originated from an older man with COVID-19, enrolled during active disease. Both conserved end residues are part of each CDR3. D genes are given only for firm matches. Some rows have no size entry. The others give once, few or many, or a class for an expanded clone.

CASSKGSETQYF | TGTGCCAGTAGTAAGGGGTCGGAGACCCAGTACTTC | TRBV19 | - | - | TRBJ2-5
CASSLAAASTDTQYF | TGTGCCAGCAGCTTAGCGGCAGCGAGCACAGATACGCAGTATTTT | TRBV11-2 | - | - | TRBJ2-3
CASSPGGSSSPLHF | TGCGCCAGCAGCCCAGGGGGGAGTAGCTCACCCCTCCACTTT | TRBV5-1 | TRBD1 | - | TRBJ1-6
CASSRDFRNTGELFF | TGTGCCAGCAGCCGGGACTTTCGAAACACCGGGGAGCTGTTTTTT | TRBV6-5 | - | - | TRBJ2-2
CAISEPSGTGSVYNEQFF | TGTGCCATCAGTGAGCCATCCGGGACAGGGTCAGTCTACAATGAGCAGTTCTTC | TRBV10-3 | TRBD1 | - | TRBJ2-1
CASSLGAGQVLNEKLFF | TGTGCCAGCAGCTTAGGAGCGGGACAGGTCCTTAATGAAAAACTGTTTTTT | TRBV7-9 | TRBD1 | - | TRBJ1-4
CASSAGNQPQHF | TGTGCCAGCAGTGCGGGCAATCAGCCCCAGCATTTT | TRBV25-1 | - | - | TRBJ1-5
CAISDYAQETQYF | TGTGCCATCAGTGACTATGCCCAAGAGACCCAGTACTTC | TRBV10-3 | - | - | TRBJ2-5
CASSDVLVSTRLAFF | TGTGCCAGCAGTGACGTCCTCGTATCCACGAGGTTAGCTTTCTTT | TRBV6-1 | - | - | TRBJ1-1
CASSLGQEITDTQYF | TGTGCCAGCAGCTTAGGACAGGAGATCACAGATACGCAGTATTTT | TRBV7-7 | - | - | TRBJ2-3
CASSSGEAGLSYNSPLHF | TGTGCCAGCAGCTCTGGGGAGGCAGGACTCTCCTATAATTCACCCCTCCACTTT | TRBV11-2 | - | - | TRBJ1-6
CASSQHDRVEKLFF | TGTGCCAGCAGCCAACACGACAGGGTGGAAAAACTGTTTTTT | TRBV3-1/TRBV3-2 | TRBD1 | once | TRBJ1-4
CASSSMTGGPEAFF | TGCGCCAGCAGCTCTATGACAGGGGGGCCTGAAGCTTTCTTT | TRBV5-1 | TRBD1 | - | TRBJ1-1
CASSQELQGIYGYTF | TGCGCCAGCAGCCAAGAATTACAGGGGATCTATGGCTACACCTTC | TRBV4-3 | TRBD1 | - | TRBJ1-2
CASSQGQISGNTIYF | TGCGCCAGCAGCCAAGGACAGATCTCTGGAAACACCATATATTTT | TRBV4-3 | - | - | TRBJ1-3
CASSQRASGNYGYTF | TGCGCCAGCAGCCAACGTGCCTCAGGGAACTATGGCTACACCTTC | TRBV4-1 | - | - | TRBJ1-2
CATSQAGGGHYGYTF | TGCGCCACCAGCCAGGCGGGGGGGGGACACTATGGCTACACCTTC | TRBV4-3 | - | - | TRBJ1-2
CASSPEGTGLQHF | TGTGCCAGCAGTCCGGAAGGGACAGGGTTACAGCATTTT | TRBV6-5 | TRBD1 | - | TRBJ1-5
CASSSPGYNEQFF | TGTGCCAGCAGTTCGCCGGGATACAATGAGCAGTTCTTC | TRBV6-2/TRBV6-3 | - | - | TRBJ2-1
CASSRWDSYEQYF | TGTGCCAGCAGCCGATGGGACAGCTACGAGCAGTACTTC | TRBV11-1 | TRBD1 | - | TRBJ2-7
CASSLRRESSANTEAFF | TGTGCCAGCAGCTTAAGGAGAGAGAGTTCGGCGAACACTGAAGCTTTCTTT | TRBV7-2 | - | few | TRBJ1-1
CASSKLDREAHGYTF | TGCGCCAGCAGCAAACTGGACAGGGAGGCCCATGGCTACACCTTC | TRBV5-1 | TRBD1 | - | TRBJ1-2
CASSIKGGSYQPQHF | TGTGCCAGTAGTATTAAAGGGGGCAGCTATCAGCCCCAGCATTTT | TRBV19 | TRBD1 | - | TRBJ1-5
CAISELQGRVYEQYF | TGTGCCATCAGTGAGTTGCAGGGGCGGGTCTACGAGCAGTACTTC | TRBV10-3 | - | - | TRBJ2-7
CASSQGADQPQHF | TGTGCCAGCAGCCAAGGGGCCGATCAGCCCCAGCATTTT | TRBV14 | - | few | TRBJ1-5
CASSVLAGNSPLHF | TGTGCCAGCAGCGTCCTGGCGGGGAACTCACCCCTCCACTTT | TRBV5-4 | - | - | TRBJ1-6
CSASEGGHF | TGCAGTGCTAGCGAAGGGGGCCACTTT | TRBV20-1 | - | - | TRBJ1-6
CAISGLAGEADTQYF | TGTGCCATCAGTGGACTAGCGGGAGAGGCGGATACGCAGTATTTT | TRBV10-3 | TRBD2 | - | TRBJ2-3
CASSLTGFNQPQHF | TGTGCCAGCAGCTTGACAGGGTTCAATCAGCCCCAGCATTTT | TRBV7-2 | TRBD1 | - | TRBJ1-5
CAWSKGASANEQFF | TGTGCCTGGAGCAAGGGGGCTAGTGCGAATGAGCAGTTCTTC | TRBV30 | TRBD1 | - | TRBJ2-1
CASSEHLNTGELFF | TGTGCCAGCAGCGAACATTTGAACACCGGGGAGCTGTTTTTT | TRBV11-3 | - | - | TRBJ2-2
CASSLRVSVTGNYGYTF | TGTGCCAGCAGCTTAAGGGTGTCGGTGACGGGAAACTATGGCTACACCTTC | TRBV7-9 | - | - | TRBJ1-2
CASSPTPPRGGNYGYTF | TGTGCCAGCAGTCCAACTCCCCCTAGGGGAGGTAACTATGGCTACACCTTC | TRBV28 | - | - | TRBJ1-2
CASILDGDYDYEQYF | TGTGCCAGCATTCTCGACGGGGACTACGACTACGAGCAGTACTTC | TRBV6-5 | TRBD2 | - | TRBJ2-7
CASSLSRQGGSPLHF | TGTGCCAGCAGCTTATCGAGACAGGGAGGTTCACCCCTCCACTTT | TRBV7-9 | TRBD1 | - | TRBJ1-6
CASSPEGEPYNEQFF | TGTGCCAGCAGTCCAGAGGGGGAACCCTACAATGAGCAGTTCTTC | TRBV6-2/TRBV6-3 | - | - | TRBJ2-1
CAWSDATGPGDNSPLHF | TGTGCCTGGAGTGACGCGACAGGGCCGGGGGATAATTCACCCCTCCACTTT | TRBV30 | TRBD1 | - | TRBJ1-6
CASSQVGQGDSPLHF | TGTGCCAGCAGCCAAGTGGGACAGGGAGATTCACCCCTCCACTTT | TRBV3-1/TRBV3-2 | TRBD1 | - | TRBJ1-6
CASSMGQTNTEAFF | TGTGCCAGTAGTATGGGACAGACGAACACTGAAGCTTTCTTT | TRBV19 | TRBD1 | once | TRBJ1-1
CASSSPQGAIGNTIYF | TGTGCCAGCAGCTCGCCACAGGGGGCTATTGGAAACACCATATATTTT | TRBV5-4 | TRBD1 | few | TRBJ1-3
CAWSRASGIGELFF | TGTGCCTGGAGCCGGGCCTCGGGGATCGGGGAGCTGTTTTTT | TRBV30 | - | - | TRBJ2-2
CASSQGVLRRGISTGELFF | TGCGCCAGCAGCCAAGGGGTTTTGCGGCGGGGGATCTCTACGGGGGAGCTGTTTTTT | TRBV4-1 | TRBD2 | - | TRBJ2-2
CASSQGQGEGYTF | TGTGCCAGCAGCCAAGGGCAGGGGGAGGGCTACACCTTC | TRBV4-2 | TRBD1 | - | TRBJ1-2
CASSLEPAAGTEAFF | TGCGCCAGCAGCTTAGAACCAGCCGCGGGCACTGAAGCTTTCTTT | TRBV5-1 | - | - | TRBJ1-1
CASSYRTSSSQETQYF | TGTGCCAGCAGTTATCGAACATCTTCCTCCCAAGAGACCCAGTACTTC | TRBV6-6 | - | - | TRBJ2-5
CASRVRNQGNEKLFF | TGTGCCAGCAGAGTTAGGAATCAGGGGAATGAAAAACTGTTTTTT | TRBV11-2 | - | - | TRBJ1-4
CASSPPGRGRGAFF | TGTGCCAGCTCACCACCGGGCAGGGGGCGGGGAGCTTTCTTT | TRBV18 | TRBD1 | once | TRBJ1-1
CASSLPGQGRGNTIYF | TGTGCCAGCAGCTTACCCGGACAGGGCCGTGGAAACACCATATATTTT | TRBV11-3 | TRBD1 | - | TRBJ1-3
CASSPRQEDLYGYTF | TGTGCCAGCTCACCAAGGCAGGAGGATCTCTATGGCTACACCTTC | TRBV18 | - | - | TRBJ1-2
CASSSFAGQPQHF | TGTGCCAGCAGCTCTTTCGCAGGTCAGCCCCAGCATTTT | TRBV6-5 | - | few | TRBJ1-5
CAQGREDTGELFF | TGTGCCCAGGGGCGTGAGGACACCGGGGAGCTGTTTTTT | TRBV18 | - | - | TRBJ2-2
CASSIAREQFF | TGTGCCAGCAGTATAGCGAGGGAGCAGTTCTTC | TRBV6-2/TRBV6-3 | - | - | TRBJ2-1
CASSVVAGDQPQHF | TGTGCCAGCAGCGTAGTGGCCGGAGATCAGCCCCAGCATTTT | TRBV9 | - | - | TRBJ1-5
CASSKQAYEQYF | TGTGCCAGCTCAAAACAGGCCTACGAGCAGTACTTC | TRBV18 | - | - | TRBJ2-7
CASRIAATRVDTEAFF | TGTGCCAGTAGAATAGCCGCGACAAGAGTGGACACTGAAGCTTTCTTT | TRBV19 | - | once | TRBJ1-1
CAISESPGTNEKLFF | TGTGCCATCAGTGAGTCGCCCGGAACTAATGAAAAACTGTTTTTT | TRBV10-3 | - | - | TRBJ1-4
CASSWTGGDGYTF | TGTGCCAGCAGTTGGACAGGGGGTGATGGCTACACCTTC | TRBV6-2/TRBV6-3 | TRBD1 | - | TRBJ1-2